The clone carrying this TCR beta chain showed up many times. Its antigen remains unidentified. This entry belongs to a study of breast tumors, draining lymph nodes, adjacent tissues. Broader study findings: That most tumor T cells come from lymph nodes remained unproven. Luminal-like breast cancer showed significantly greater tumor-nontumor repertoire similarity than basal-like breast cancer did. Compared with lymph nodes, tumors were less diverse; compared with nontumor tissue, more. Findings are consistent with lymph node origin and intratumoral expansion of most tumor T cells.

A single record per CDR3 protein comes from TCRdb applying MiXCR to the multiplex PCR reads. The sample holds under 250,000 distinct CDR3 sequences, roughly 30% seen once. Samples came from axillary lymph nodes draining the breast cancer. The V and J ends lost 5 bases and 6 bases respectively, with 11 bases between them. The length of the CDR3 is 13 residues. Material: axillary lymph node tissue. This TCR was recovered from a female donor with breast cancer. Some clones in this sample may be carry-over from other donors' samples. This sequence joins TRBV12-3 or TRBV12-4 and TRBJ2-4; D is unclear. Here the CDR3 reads CASSIQSANIQYF. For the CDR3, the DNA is TGTGCCAGCAGTATTCAGTCAGCAAACATTCAGTACTTC.